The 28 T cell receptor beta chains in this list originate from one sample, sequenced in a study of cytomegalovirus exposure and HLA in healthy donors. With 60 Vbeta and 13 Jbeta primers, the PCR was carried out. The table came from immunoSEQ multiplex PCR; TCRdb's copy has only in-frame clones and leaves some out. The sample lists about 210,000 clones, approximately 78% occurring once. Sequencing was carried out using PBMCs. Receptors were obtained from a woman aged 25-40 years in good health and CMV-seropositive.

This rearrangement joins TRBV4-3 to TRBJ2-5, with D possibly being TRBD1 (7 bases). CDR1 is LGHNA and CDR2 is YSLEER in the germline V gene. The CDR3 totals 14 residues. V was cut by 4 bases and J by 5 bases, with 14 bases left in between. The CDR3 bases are TGCGCCAGCAGCCTAACAGGGGCGGGGGAGACCCAGTACTTC. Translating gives CASSLTGAGETQYF.

The CDR3 reads CASSLLAGGSDGYTF. The CDR3, as DNA: TGTGCCAGCAGCCTCCTCGCAGGGGGCTCGGATGGCTACACCTTC. The rearrangement uses TRBV2 and TRBJ1-2; 8 nucleotides match TRBD1. V lost 6 bases and J lost 6; bases outside the gene matches: 12. The V gene's germline CDR1 is SNHLY and CDR2 FYNNEI. The CDR3 runs 15 residues.

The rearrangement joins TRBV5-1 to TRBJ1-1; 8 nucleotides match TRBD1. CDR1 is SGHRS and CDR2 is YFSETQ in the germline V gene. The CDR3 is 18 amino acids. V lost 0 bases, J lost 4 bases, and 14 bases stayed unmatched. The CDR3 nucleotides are TGCGCCAGCAGCTTGGGATTCGGGGCAGGGGGCTGGGGCACTGAAGCTTTCTTT. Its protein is CASSLGFGAGGWGTEAFF.

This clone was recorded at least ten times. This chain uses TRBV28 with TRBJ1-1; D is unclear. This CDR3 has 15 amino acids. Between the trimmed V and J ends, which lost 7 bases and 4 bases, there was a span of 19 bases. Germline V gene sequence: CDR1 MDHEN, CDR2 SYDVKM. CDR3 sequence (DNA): TGTGCCAGCACCTTTATACGTGGTTCCAGCACTGAAGCTTTCTTT. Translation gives CASTFIRGSSTEAFF. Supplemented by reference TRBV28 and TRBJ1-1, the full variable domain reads DVKVTQSSRYLVKRTGEKVFLECVQDMDHENMFWYRQDPGLGLRLIYFSYDVKMKEKGDIPEGYSVSREKKERFSLILESASTNQTSMYLCASTFIRGSSTEAFFGQGTRLTVV.

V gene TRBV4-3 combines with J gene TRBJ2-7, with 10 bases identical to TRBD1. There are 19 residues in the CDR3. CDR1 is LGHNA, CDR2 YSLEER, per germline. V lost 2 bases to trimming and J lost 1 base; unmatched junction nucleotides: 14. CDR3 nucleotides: TGCGCCAGCAGCCAATGGAAGACAGGGGGCGCGTCCGGGTCCTACGAGCAGTACTTC. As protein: CASSQWKTGGASGSYEQYF.

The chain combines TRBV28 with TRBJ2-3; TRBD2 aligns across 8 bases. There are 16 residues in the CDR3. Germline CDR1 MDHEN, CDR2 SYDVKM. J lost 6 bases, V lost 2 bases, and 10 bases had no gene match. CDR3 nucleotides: TGTGCCAGCAGTTTACCCCCGGATTCGGGGGGGGATACGCAGTATTTT. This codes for CASSLPPDSGGDTQYF.

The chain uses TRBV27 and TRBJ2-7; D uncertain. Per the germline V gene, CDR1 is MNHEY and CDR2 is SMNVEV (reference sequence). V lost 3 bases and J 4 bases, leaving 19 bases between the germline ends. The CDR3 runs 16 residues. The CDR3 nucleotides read TGTGCCAGCAGTTTTCTTTTTTCGATCTGGAGATACGAGCAGTACTTC. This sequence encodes CASSFLFSIWRYEQYF.

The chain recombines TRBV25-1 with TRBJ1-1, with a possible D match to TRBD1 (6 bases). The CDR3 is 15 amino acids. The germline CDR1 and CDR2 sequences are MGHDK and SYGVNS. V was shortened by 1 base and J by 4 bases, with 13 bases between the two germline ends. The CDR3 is CASSELRTAGTEAFF. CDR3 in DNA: TGTGCCAGCAGTGAATTAAGGACAGCAGGCACTGAAGCTTTCTTT.

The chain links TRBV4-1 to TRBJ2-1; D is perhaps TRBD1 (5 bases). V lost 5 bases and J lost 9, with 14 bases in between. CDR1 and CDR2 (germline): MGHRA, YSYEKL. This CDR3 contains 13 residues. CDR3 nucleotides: TGCGCCAGCAGCGCAGACGTAAGGGGTGAGCAGTTCTTC. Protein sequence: CASSADVRGEQFF.

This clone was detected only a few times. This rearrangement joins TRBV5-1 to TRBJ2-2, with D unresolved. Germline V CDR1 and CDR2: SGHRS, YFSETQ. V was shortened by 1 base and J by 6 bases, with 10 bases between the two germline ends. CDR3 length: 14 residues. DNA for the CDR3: TGCGCCAGCAGCTTGCCCCGAGAGGCCGGGGAGCTGTTTTTT. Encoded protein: CASSLPREAGELFF.

DNA of the CDR3: TGCGCCAGCAGCCTGAGCCATGACACTGAAGCTTTCTTT. This codes for CASSLSHDTEAFF. V usage is TRBV4-1 and J usage is TRBJ1-1; D remains ambiguous. Looked up from germline, CDR1 is MGHRA and CDR2 is YSYEKL. CDR3 length equals 13 residues. V lost 4 bases to trimming and J lost 3 bases, with 9 bases between them.

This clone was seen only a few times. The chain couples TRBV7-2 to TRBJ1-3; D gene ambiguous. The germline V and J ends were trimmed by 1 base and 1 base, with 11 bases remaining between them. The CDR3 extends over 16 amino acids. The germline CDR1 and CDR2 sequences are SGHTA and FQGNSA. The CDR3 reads CASSLVAFSSGNTIYF. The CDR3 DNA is TGTGCCAGCAGCTTAGTGGCTTTTTCATCTGGAAACACCATATATTTT.

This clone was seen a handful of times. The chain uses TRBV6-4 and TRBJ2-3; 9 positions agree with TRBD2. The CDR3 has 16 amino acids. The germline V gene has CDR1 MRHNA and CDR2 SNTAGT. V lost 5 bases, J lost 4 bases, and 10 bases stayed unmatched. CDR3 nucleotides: TGTGCCAGCAGTCCCAACCCGGCGGGAGGGCCAGATACGCAGTATTTT. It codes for CASSPNPAGGPDTQYF.

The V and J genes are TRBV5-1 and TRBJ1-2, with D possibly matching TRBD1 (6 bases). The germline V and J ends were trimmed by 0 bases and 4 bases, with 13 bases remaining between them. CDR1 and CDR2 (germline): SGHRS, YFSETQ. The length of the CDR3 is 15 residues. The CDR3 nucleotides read TGCGCCAGCAGCTTGGCCACAGGGAAGGCCTATGGCTACACCTTC. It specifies CASSLATGKAYGYTF.

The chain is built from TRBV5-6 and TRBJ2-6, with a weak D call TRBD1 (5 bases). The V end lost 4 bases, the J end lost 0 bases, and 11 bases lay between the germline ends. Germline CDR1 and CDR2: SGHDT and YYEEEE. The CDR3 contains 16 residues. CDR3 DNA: TGTGCCAGCAGCGTGACAGTCCTCTCTGGGGCCAACGTCCTGACTTTC. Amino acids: CASSVTVLSGANVLTF.

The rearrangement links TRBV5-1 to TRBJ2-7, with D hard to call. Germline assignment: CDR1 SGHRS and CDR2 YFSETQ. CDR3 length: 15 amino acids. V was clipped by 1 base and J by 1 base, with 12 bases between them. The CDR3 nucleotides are TGCGCCAGCAGCTTGAAACAGATTCTTTCCTACGAGCAGTACTTC. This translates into CASSLKQILSYEQYF.

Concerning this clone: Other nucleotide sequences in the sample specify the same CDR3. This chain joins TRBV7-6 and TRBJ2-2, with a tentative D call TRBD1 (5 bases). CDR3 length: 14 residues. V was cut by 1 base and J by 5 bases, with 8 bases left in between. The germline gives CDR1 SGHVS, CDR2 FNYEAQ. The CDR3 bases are TGTGCCAGCAGCTTAGGCCAGGGAACCGGGGAGCTGTTTTTT. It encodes CASSLGQGTGELFF.

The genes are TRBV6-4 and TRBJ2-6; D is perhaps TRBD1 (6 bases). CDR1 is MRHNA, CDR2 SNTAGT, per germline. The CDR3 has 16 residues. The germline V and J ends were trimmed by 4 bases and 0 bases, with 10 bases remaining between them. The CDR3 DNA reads TGTGCCAGCAGTGCCGAGGGACACTCTGGGGCCAACGTCCTGACTTTC. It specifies CASSAEGHSGANVLTF.

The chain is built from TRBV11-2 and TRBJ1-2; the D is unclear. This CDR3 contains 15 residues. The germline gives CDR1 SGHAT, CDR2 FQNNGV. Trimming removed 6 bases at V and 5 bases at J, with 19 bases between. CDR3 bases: TGTGCCAGCAGTCAAACCAAAAGCTCCTGGTATGGCTACACCTTC. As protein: CASSQTKSSWYGYTF.

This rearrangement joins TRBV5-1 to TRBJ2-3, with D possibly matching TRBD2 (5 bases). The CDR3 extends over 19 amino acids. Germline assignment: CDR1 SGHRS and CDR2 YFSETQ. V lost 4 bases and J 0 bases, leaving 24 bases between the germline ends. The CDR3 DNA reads TGCGCCAGCAGCATTGTCCTTTCTTCCGGGGTTCTTAGCACAGATACGCAGTATTTT. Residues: CASSIVLSSGVLSTDTQYF.

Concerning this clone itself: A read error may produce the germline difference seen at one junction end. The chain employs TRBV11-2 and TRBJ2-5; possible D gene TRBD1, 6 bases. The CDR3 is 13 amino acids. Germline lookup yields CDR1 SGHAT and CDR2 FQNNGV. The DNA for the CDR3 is TGTGCCAGCAGCCTCGACAGGCAAGAGGCCCAGTACTTC. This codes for CASSLDRQEAQYF.

CDR3 DNA: TGTGCCACCAGCAGACCAGGGGCCTACGAGCAGTACTTC. Its protein is CATSRPGAYEQYF. The chain joins TRBV15 to TRBJ2-5; D may be TRBD1 (6 bases). The DNA end lines up better with TRBJ2-7; the J call may be wrong. Looked up from germline, CDR1 is LNHNV and CDR2 is YYDKDF (reference sequence). The CDR3 sequence is 13 residues long.

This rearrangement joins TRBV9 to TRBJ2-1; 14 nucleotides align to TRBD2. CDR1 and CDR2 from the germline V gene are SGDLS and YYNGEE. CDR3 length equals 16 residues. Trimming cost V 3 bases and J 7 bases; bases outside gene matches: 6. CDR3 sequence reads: CASSAGLAGGINEQFF. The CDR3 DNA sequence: TGTGCCAGCAGCGCTGGACTAGCGGGAGGTATAAATGAGCAGTTCTTC.

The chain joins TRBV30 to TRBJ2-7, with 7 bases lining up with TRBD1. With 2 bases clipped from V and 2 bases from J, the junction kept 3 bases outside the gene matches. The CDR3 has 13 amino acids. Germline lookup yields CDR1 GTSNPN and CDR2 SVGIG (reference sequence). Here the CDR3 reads CAWSHGTAYEQYF. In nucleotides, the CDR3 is TGTGCCTGGAGTCATGGGACAGCCTACGAGCAGTACTTC.

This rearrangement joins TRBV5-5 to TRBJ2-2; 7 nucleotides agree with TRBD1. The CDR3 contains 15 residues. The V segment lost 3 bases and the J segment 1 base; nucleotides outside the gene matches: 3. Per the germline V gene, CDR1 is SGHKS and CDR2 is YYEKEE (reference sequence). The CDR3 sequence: CASSWRTGNTGELFF. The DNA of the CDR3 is TGTGCCAGCAGCTGGAGGACAGGGAACACCGGGGAGCTGTTTTTT.

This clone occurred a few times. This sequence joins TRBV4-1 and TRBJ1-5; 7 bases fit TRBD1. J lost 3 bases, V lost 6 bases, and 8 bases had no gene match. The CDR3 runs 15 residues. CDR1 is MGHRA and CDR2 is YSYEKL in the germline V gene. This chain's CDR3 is CASSSDTGVNQPQHF. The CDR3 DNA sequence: TGCGCCAGCAGTTCCGACACAGGGGTCAATCAGCCCCAGCATTTT.

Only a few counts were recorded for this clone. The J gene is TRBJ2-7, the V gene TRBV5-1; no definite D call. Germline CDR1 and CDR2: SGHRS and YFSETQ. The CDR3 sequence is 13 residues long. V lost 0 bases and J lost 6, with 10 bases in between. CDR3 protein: CASSLASSLEQYF. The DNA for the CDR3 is TGCGCCAGCAGCTTGGCGTCTAGTCTCGAGCAGTACTTC.

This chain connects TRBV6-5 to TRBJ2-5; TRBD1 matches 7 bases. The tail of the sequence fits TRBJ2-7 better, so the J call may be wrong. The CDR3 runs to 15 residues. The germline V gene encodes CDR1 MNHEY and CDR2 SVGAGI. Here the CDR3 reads CASSRTARGRLEQYF. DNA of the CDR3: TGTGCCAGCAGTAGGACGGCAAGGGGGCGGCTCGAGCAGTACTTC.